The entry that follows covers one T cell receptor (beta chain) sequence. The CDR3 is 18 amino acids. V was clipped by 0 bases and J by 5 bases; unmatched bases: 13. CDR1 is LGHDT and CDR2 is YNNKEL in the germline V gene (reference sequence). This sample was taken from a study of blood T cell repertoires in COVID-19. Study background: The United States, Italy and Spain were the sources of the acute and convalescent COVID-19 samples. The cDNA or gDNA used as material had been derived from T cells, B-cell-depleted T cells, or PBMCs.

In the authors' methods: Estimates of nucleated cell counts were drawn from the amplification of reference gene primers. The table came from immunoSEQ multiplex PCR; TCRdb's copy has only in-frame clones and leaves some out. V, J and clone size reflect that table, while D and trimming were determined from the DNA. The sample yields around 80,000 clones, roughly 91% seen once. The sample was peripheral blood. The receptor comes from a man in his sixties with acute or convalescent COVID-19. This chain connects TRBV3-1 (or the pseudogene TRBV3-2) to TRBJ2-5; 9 bases line up with TRBD1. The CDR3 here is CASSQEGTGRVGRETQYF. The CDR3 coding sequence is TGTGCCAGCAGCCAAGAGGGGACAGGGAGAGTTGGTCGGGAGACCCAGTACTTC.